This entry describes one T cell receptor (beta chain). Measured with immunoSEQ multiplex PCR; TCRdb has only the in-frame clones, and not every one. The sample yields roughly 130,000 clones, more than 70% seen once. The sample belongs to a study of blood T cell repertoires in COVID-19. Overall study: COVID-19 samples collected from the United States, Italy and Spain covered acute and convalescent phases.

The TCR sequence derives from a man in his 70s with acute or convalescent COVID-19. Specimen: peripheral blood.

The CDR3 reads CASSGQFDEQYF. The CDR3 DNA reads as TGTGCCAGCAGTGGACAGTTCGACGAGCAGTACTTC. The chain joins TRBV2 to TRBJ2-7; possible D gene TRBD1, 5 bases. The CDR3 has 12 residues. Trimming took off 4 bases at V and 5 bases at J, with 9 bases between the two ends. Germline lookup yields CDR1 SNHLY and CDR2 FYNNEI.